Listed below are T cell receptor beta chains from one sample, sequenced in a study of cytomegalovirus exposure and HLA in healthy donors. Assay used: immunoSEQ multiplex PCR; TCRdb lists only in-frame clones, some missing. The sample holds over 50,000 clones, over 65% seen once. The source material was PBMCs. These receptors were obtained from a man aged 40-49 years in good health and CMV-seropositive. Both conserved end residues are part of each CDR3. The D gene is left open where the match is weak. Rows may omit the clone size; those that give it use once, few, many or a size class.

v_call: TRBV7-3; d_call: NA; clone_size: NA; j_call: TRBJ1-4; cdr3_nt: TGTGCCAGCAGCCCTCGGGGTGATAATGAAAAACTGTTTTTT; cdr3_aa: CASSPRGDNEKLFF
v_call: TRBV7-2; d_call: TRBD2; clone_size: NA; j_call: TRBJ2-1; cdr3_nt: TGTGCCAGCAGCTTGACCCCGGGAGCGGGAACTTGGAATGAGCAGTTCTTC; cdr3_aa: CASSLTPGAGTWNEQFF
v_call: TRBV5-1; d_call: TRBD1; clone_size: once; j_call: TRBJ1-1; cdr3_nt: TGCGCCAGCAGCTTGTCGGGACAGGGGAACACTGAAGCTTTCTTT; cdr3_aa: CASSLSGQGNTEAFF
v_call: TRBV10-3; d_call: NA; clone_size: NA; j_call: TRBJ1-2; cdr3_nt: TGTGCCATCAGTGACTCCACTCGACAGGCCAGAGATGGCTACACCTTC; cdr3_aa: CAISDSTRQARDGYTF
v_call: TRBV5-6; d_call: NA; clone_size: NA; j_call: TRBJ2-5; cdr3_nt: TGTGCCAGCAGCTTGGCCAGCGCGTACCAAGAGACCCAGTACTTC; cdr3_aa: CASSLASAYQETQYF
v_call: TRBV12-5; d_call: NA; clone_size: few; j_call: TRBJ1-2; cdr3_nt: TGTGCTAGTGGTTTGGTCGGGGTCGGTGGCTACACCTTC; cdr3_aa: CASGLVGVGGYTF
v_call: TRBV4-1; d_call: NA; clone_size: NA; j_call: TRBJ1-3; cdr3_nt: TGCGCCAGCAGCCCCCTCGGCCTAGGGGGACGAAGAAACACCATATATTTT; cdr3_aa: CASSPLGLGGRRNTIYF
v_call: TRBV29-1; d_call: TRBD1; clone_size: NA; j_call: TRBJ1-1; cdr3_nt: TGCAGCGTTGAAACAGGGGGCTACACTGAAGCTTTCTTT; cdr3_aa: CSVETGGYTEAFF
v_call: TRBV7-6; d_call: TRBD1; clone_size: few; j_call: TRBJ1-3; cdr3_nt: TGTGCCAGCAGCCTCAGCAACCGGGACAGGGGGCTTGGATCTGGAAACACCATATATTTT; cdr3_aa: CASSLSNRDRGLGSGNTIYF
v_call: TRBV5-1; d_call: NA; clone_size: NA; j_call: TRBJ2-1; cdr3_nt: TGCGCCAGCAGCTTAACGGCAGGGGATTACAATGAGCAGTTCTTC; cdr3_aa: CASSLTAGDYNEQFF
v_call: TRBV7-3; d_call: NA; clone_size: NA; j_call: TRBJ2-2; cdr3_nt: TGTGCCAGCAGCTTAACTTCAGGGGCGAACACCGGGGAGCTGTTTTTT; cdr3_aa: CASSLTSGANTGELFF
v_call: TRBV29-1; d_call: NA; clone_size: NA; j_call: TRBJ1-4; cdr3_nt: TGCAGCGTTACCAAAGTTGGGGCGGATGAAAAACTGTTTTTT; cdr3_aa: CSVTKVGADEKLFF
v_call: TRBV4-1; d_call: NA; clone_size: NA; j_call: TRBJ1-1; cdr3_nt: TGCGCCAGCAGCCAAGATGGTTCCGGGTGGAACACTGAAGCTTTCTTT; cdr3_aa: CASSQDGSGWNTEAFF
v_call: TRBV7-2; d_call: NA; clone_size: NA; j_call: TRBJ2-1; cdr3_nt: TGTGCCAGCAGCTCGCGGTACAATGAGCAGTTCTTC; cdr3_aa: CASSSRYNEQFF
v_call: TRBV5-1; d_call: TRBD2; clone_size: NA; j_call: TRBJ2-1; cdr3_nt: TGCGCCAGCAGCCCTCTAGCGGGGGGACGGGATGAGCAGTTCTTC; cdr3_aa: CASSPLAGGRDEQFF
v_call: TRBV6-5; d_call: NA; clone_size: NA; j_call: TRBJ2-3; cdr3_nt: TGTGCCAGCAGTTACACTGATACAGATACGCAGTATTTT; cdr3_aa: CASSYTDTDTQYF
v_call: TRBV6-6; d_call: NA; clone_size: NA; j_call: TRBJ2-7; cdr3_nt: TGTGCCAGCTCGGGATTTTACGAGCAGTACTTC; cdr3_aa: CASSGFYEQYF
v_call: TRBV5-1; d_call: TRBD1; clone_size: few; j_call: TRBJ1-2; cdr3_nt: TGCGCCAGCAGCTACGACAGGGCGGAAGGCTACACCTTC; cdr3_aa: CASSYDRAEGYTF
v_call: TRBV7-9; d_call: NA; clone_size: NA; j_call: TRBJ1-1; cdr3_nt: TGTGCCAGCAGCACCCCAGGGGCTATAAGGTATACCGAGGCTTTCTTT; cdr3_aa: CASSTPGAIRYTEAFF
v_call: TRBV5-6; d_call: TRBD1; clone_size: NA; j_call: TRBJ2-7; cdr3_nt: TGTGCCAGCAGCTGGGGGACAGGGGACGAGCAGTACTTC; cdr3_aa: CASSWGTGDEQYF
v_call: TRBV20-1; d_call: NA; clone_size: few; j_call: TRBJ1-2; cdr3_nt: TGCTATGACAGTGACTATGGCTACACCTTC; cdr3_aa: CYDSDYGYTF
v_call: TRBV4-3; d_call: NA; clone_size: NA; j_call: TRBJ1-4; cdr3_nt: TGCGCCAGCAGCCAAGAAAAGGGGAGGGGTGAAAAACTGTTTTTT; cdr3_aa: CASSQEKGRGEKLFF
v_call: TRBV6-1; d_call: TRBD1; clone_size: once; j_call: TRBJ1-5; cdr3_nt: TGTGCCAGCGACCGGGACAGGGATAATCAGCCCCAGCATTTT; cdr3_aa: CASDRDRDNQPQHF
v_call: TRBV4-2; d_call: TRBD1; clone_size: NA; j_call: TRBJ2-5; cdr3_nt: TGTGCCAGCAGCCCCGGGACAGATCAAGAGACCCAGTACTTC; cdr3_aa: CASSPGTDQETQYF
v_call: TRBV19; d_call: NA; clone_size: NA; j_call: TRBJ1-2; cdr3_nt: TGTGCCAGTAGTATAACTGAGTCCGATGGCTACACCTTC; cdr3_aa: CASSITESDGYTF